This T cell receptor beta chain was documented in a study of T-cell memory formation after mild COVID-19. This clonotype occurred a few times. Its specificity is not known. V dropped 6 bases and J dropped 3 bases, with 9 bases sitting between them. Germline lookup yields CDR1 MGHRA and CDR2 YSYEKL. This CDR3 has 13 residues. cDNA libraries for TCR alpha and TCR beta, carrying sample barcodes and UMIs, came from 5'RACE with constant-segment primers. TCRdb re-derived calls from the 5' RACE reads in MiXCR, one entry per CDR3 protein. This sample has 45,000 to 55,000 distinct CDR3 sequences; approximately 9% occur once, and the top ten carry about 10%. Overall study findings and caveats: In pre-infection memory, a portion of responding clones appeared, which suggested that cross-reactive memory joined. Clones that shrank (day 15 to 85) were balanced CD4/CD8, whereas later expanders leaned CD4+.

The sequenced sample was PBMCs or a T cell subset sorted from them (not recorded which). This chain links TRBV4-1 with TRBJ1-5, with D tentatively TRBD1 (5 bases). The sequence was collected from an adult woman who had mild COVID-19 (a few samples of this study predate the infection). Cell type and time point are not known. CDR3 DNA sequence: TGCGCCAGCAGACAGGATTTCAATCAGCCCCAGCATTTT. Its translation is CASRQDFNQPQHF.